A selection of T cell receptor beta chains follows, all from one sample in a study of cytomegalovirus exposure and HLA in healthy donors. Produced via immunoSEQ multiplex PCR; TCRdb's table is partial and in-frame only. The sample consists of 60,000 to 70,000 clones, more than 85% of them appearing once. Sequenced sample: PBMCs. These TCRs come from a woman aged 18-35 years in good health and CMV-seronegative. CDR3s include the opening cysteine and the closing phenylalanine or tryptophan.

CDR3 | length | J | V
CASSPTGTGGYGYTF | 15 | TRBJ1-2 | TRBV18
CASSAPSARGNEQFF | 15 | TRBJ2-1 | TRBV2
CASSFLGRGGRSDTQYF | 17 | TRBJ2-3 | TRBV7-2
CASRLRGPGELFF | 13 | TRBJ2-2 | TRBV7-6
CASSQGLLVGNQRRRDTQYF | 20 | TRBJ2-3 | TRBV4-1
CASTRTGVNTEAFF | 14 | TRBJ1-1 | TRBV19
CATSREDRPDYEQYF | 15 | TRBJ2-7 | TRBV15
CASSLGGASGSQGFF | 15 | TRBJ2-1 | TRBV7-9
CASSARGSNQPQHF | 14 | TRBJ1-5 | TRBV9
CASSGTSGNQPQHF | 14 | TRBJ1-5 | TRBV2
CASSTLEGAGEQYF | 14 | TRBJ2-7 | TRBV5-1
CASSSSGGTEAFF | 13 | TRBJ1-1 | TRBV5-1
CASRGDSNVLEAFF | 14 | TRBJ1-1 | TRBV7-2
CASRGGLARTSYEQYF | 16 | TRBJ2-7 | TRBV28
CASMRQERYTF | 11 | TRBJ1-2 | TRBV19
CASSSTGTYEQYF | 13 | TRBJ2-7 | TRBV7-9
CASSGTDYGYTF | 12 | TRBJ1-2 | TRBV27
CASRQASGRSTDTQYF | 16 | TRBJ2-3 | TRBV5-6
CAWRRLAGTNTGELFF | 16 | TRBJ2-2 | TRBV30
CASSLLTGGNQPQHF | 15 | TRBJ1-5 | TRBV7-8
CASSLEGGRTEAFF | 14 | TRBJ1-1 | TRBV7-9
CASSLGQGLGNTIYF | 15 | TRBJ1-3 | TRBV7-8
CARPREHLYNSPLHF | 15 | TRBJ1-6 | TRBV12-5
CASSQDPRASRGYTF | 15 | TRBJ1-2 | TRBV4-3
CASSSPPGKANQPQHF | 16 | TRBJ1-5 | TRBV7-2
CASSSTGASEKLFF | 14 | TRBJ1-4 | TRBV7-8
CASSLSSDSTDTQYF | 15 | TRBJ2-3 | TRBV7-3
CASSQSYEQYF | 11 | TRBJ2-7 | TRBV11-2
CASGDRGTMNTEAFF | 15 | TRBJ1-1 | TRBV27
CASSPVGAGGPDTQYF | 16 | TRBJ2-3 | TRBV13
CASSLSLAGVNEQFF | 15 | TRBJ2-1 | TRBV27
CASSPLFNQPQHF | 13 | TRBJ1-5 | TRBV28
CAWAPGGEEVEQYF | 14 | TRBJ2-7 | TRBV30
CASSQGGRSQGPQHF | 15 | TRBJ1-5 | TRBV4-2
CASSWGTSDLYEQYF | 15 | TRBJ2-7 | TRBV5-1
CASSLNQGGGEQYF | 14 | TRBJ2-7 | TRBV7-2
CATRGGDFYEQYF | 13 | TRBJ2-7 | TRBV10-3
CASSPGLLGYNEQFF | 15 | TRBJ2-1 | TRBV5-5
CASSPGQGVDGYTF | 14 | TRBJ1-2 | TRBV18
CASRASGMRDTQYF | 14 | TRBJ2-3 | TRBV27
CASKPGKYEQYF | 12 | TRBJ2-7 | TRBV6-1
CASSPGTRRNTGELFF | 16 | TRBJ2-2 | TRBV5-4
CASSLTGRSNYGYTF | 15 | TRBJ1-2 | TRBV7-2
CASSPDWRATAGGFF | 15 | TRBJ1-1 | TRBV18
CASSHLTRRIMNTEAFF | 17 | TRBJ1-1 | TRBV4-1
CASSEGRGHTNQPQHF | 16 | TRBJ1-5 | TRBV4-1
CASSVGSGSNTGELFF | 16 | TRBJ2-2 | TRBV9
CASSGVQGNIPGGNEQFF | 18 | TRBJ2-1 | TRBV10-1
CASSQSPGYGNTIYF | 15 | TRBJ1-3 | TRBV4-1
CASSLSSGGTDTQYF | 15 | TRBJ2-3 | TRBV7-8
CAWGRASGNTIYF | 13 | TRBJ1-3 | TRBV30
CASSLEASGGTNEQFF | 16 | TRBJ2-1 | TRBV5-1
CASSEVLNTGELFF | 14 | TRBJ2-2 | TRBV6-1
CASSPWDRRSGNTIYF | 16 | TRBJ1-3 | TRBV11-2
CANDRFFYGYTF | 12 | TRBJ1-2 | TRBV6-5
CASSQPDRSQETQYF | 15 | TRBJ2-5 | TRBV23-1
CASSVGGTGMGIQYF | 15 | TRBJ2-4 | TRBV25-1
CAISESFGRGGFKNEQYF | 18 | TRBJ2-7 | TRBV10-3
CASSQEGQGATDTQYF | 16 | TRBJ2-3 | TRBV4-3
CASSRTTGGNGNTIYF | 16 | TRBJ1-3 | TRBV5-1